This TCR beta chain was recovered during a study of cytomegalovirus exposure and HLA in healthy donors. A remark on this clone: What it binds is unknown.

13 Jbeta primers and 60 Vbeta primers were used for the PCR. Data came from immunoSEQ multiplex PCR; TCRdb stores just in-frame clones and leaves some out. The sample table sets out approximately 38,000 clones. Findings and caveats of the study: Certain sequence variants were highly shared and formed a cluster, and this cluster was likely a sequencing artifact. Most of the CMV-associated TCR beta chains (in a later analysis) appeared to be HLA-restricted.

The clonotype was recovered from a human donor in good health. The material sequenced was PBMCs.

The CDR3 protein is CASSVGQRTEAFF. CDR3 bases: TGTGCCAGCAGCGTAGGACAACGCACTGAAGCTTTCTTT. V and J are TRBV9 and TRBJ1-1; D is unclear. CDR3 length: 13 residues. From germline, CDR1 is SGDLS and CDR2 YYNGEE. V lost 0 bases and J 4 bases, leaving 7 bases between the germline ends.